The 2 T cell receptor beta chains in this list originate from one sample, sequenced in a study of blood T cell repertoires in COVID-19. TCRdb's table, derived via immunoSEQ multiplex PCR, lists solely in-frame clones and lacks some. The sample has approximately 190,000 clones, roughly 80% seen once. Sequencing was performed on peripheral blood. The receptors originated from a human donor in a cohort sampled during active COVID-19.

This rearrangement joins TRBV5-1 to TRBJ2-5; D unresolved. Looked up from germline, CDR1 is SGHRS and CDR2 is YFSETQ. The CDR3 spans 13 residues. The V end lost 1 base, the J end lost 5 bases, and 9 bases lay between the germline ends. The CDR3 sequence: CASSLPQRETQYF. DNA for the CDR3: TGCGCCAGCAGCTTGCCCCAGAGGGAGACCCAGTACTTC.

The chain joins TRBV9 to TRBJ2-2; the match to TRBD2 covers 8 bases. Germline V gene data show CDR1 as SGDLS and CDR2 as YYNGEE. Trimming removed 7 bases from V and 1 base from J; junction bases left unmatched: 3. The CDR3 runs 14 residues. The CDR3 is CASGGLGNTGELFF. The CDR3 nucleotides are TGTGCCAGCGGGGGACTAGGGAACACCGGGGAGCTGTTTTTT. The entire variable domain, with the rest obtained from reference TRBV9 and TRBJ2-2, is as follows: DSGVTQTPKHLITATGQRVTLRCSPRSGDLSVYWYQQSLDQGLQFLIQYYNGEERAKGNILERFSAQQFPDLHSELNLSSLELGDSALYFCASGGLGNTGELFFGEGSRLTVL.